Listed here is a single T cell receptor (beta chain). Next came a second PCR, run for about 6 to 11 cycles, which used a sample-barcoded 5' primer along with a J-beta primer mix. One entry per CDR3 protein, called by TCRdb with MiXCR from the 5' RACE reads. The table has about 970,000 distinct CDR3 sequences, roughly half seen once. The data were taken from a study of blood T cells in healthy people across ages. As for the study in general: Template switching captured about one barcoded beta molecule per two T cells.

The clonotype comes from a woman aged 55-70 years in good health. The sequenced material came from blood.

CDR3 coding DNA: TGTGCCAGCAGTGAGGACGGGGGGCCTACCTACGAGCAGTACTTC. It encodes CASSEDGGPTYEQYF. The chain joins TRBV2 to TRBJ2-7, with D possibly TRBD2 on 7 matching bases. Trimming took off 3 bases at V and 2 bases at J, with 14 bases between the two ends. The CDR3 spans 15 residues. From germline, CDR1 is SNHLY and CDR2 FYNNEI.